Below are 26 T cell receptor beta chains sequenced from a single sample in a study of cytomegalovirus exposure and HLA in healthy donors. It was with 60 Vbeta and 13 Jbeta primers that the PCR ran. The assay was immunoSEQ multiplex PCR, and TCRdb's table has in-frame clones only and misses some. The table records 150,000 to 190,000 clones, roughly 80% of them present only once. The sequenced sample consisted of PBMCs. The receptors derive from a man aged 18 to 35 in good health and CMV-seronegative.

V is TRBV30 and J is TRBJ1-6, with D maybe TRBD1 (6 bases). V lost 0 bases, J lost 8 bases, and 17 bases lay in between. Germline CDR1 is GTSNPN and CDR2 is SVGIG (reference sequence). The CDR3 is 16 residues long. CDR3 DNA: TGTGCCTGGAGTGTATACTTCGGGAAGGGGGATTCACCCCTCCACTTT. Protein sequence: CAWSVYFGKGDSPLHF.

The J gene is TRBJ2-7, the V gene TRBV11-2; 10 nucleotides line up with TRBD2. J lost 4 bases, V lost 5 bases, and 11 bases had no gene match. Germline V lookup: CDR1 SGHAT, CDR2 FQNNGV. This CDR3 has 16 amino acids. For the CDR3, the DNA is TGTGCCAGCAGCCCCCGGGGTAGCGGGAGGAGTTACGAGCAGTACTTC. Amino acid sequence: CASSPRGSGRSYEQYF.

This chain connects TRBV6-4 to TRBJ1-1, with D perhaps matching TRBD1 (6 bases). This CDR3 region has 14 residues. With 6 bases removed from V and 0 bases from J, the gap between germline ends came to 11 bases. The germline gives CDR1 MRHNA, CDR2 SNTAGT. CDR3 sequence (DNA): TGTGCCAGCAGAGGGGGACCCATGAACACTGAAGCTTTCTTT. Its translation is CASRGGPMNTEAFF.

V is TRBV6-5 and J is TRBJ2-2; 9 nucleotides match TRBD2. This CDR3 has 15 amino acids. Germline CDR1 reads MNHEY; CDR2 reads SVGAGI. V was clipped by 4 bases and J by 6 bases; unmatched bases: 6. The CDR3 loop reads CASSSLAGAPGELFF. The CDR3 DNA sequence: TGTGCCAGCAGTTCTTTAGCGGGAGCCCCCGGGGAGCTGTTTTTT.

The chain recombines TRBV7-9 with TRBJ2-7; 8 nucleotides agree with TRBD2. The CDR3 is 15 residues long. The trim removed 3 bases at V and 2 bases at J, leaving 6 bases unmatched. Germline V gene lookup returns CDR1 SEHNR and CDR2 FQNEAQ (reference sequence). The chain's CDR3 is CASSLGSGNPYEQYF. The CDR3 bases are TGTGCCAGCAGCTTGGGTAGCGGGAATCCCTACGAGCAGTACTTC.

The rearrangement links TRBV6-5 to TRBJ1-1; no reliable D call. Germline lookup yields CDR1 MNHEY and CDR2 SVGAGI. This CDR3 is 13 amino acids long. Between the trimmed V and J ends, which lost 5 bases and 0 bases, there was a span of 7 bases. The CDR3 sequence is CASSDKMNTEAFF. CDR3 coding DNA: TGTGCCAGCAGTGACAAAATGAACACTGAAGCTTTCTTT.

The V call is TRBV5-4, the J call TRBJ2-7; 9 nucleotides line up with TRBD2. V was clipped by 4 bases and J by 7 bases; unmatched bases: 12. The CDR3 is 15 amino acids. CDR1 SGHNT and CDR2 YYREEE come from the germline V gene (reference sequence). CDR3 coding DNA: TGTGCCAGCAGCCCGGGGGCCCAGCGGGAGGAAGAGCAGTACTTC. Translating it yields CASSPGAQREEEQYF.

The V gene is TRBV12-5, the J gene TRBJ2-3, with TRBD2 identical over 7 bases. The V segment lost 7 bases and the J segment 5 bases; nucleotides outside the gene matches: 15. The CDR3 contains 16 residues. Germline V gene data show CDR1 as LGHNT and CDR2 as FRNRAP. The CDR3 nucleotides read TGTGCTAGTGATTGGGGGGGACTTCGGGGTGGAGATACGCAGTATTTT. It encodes CASDWGGLRGGDTQYF.

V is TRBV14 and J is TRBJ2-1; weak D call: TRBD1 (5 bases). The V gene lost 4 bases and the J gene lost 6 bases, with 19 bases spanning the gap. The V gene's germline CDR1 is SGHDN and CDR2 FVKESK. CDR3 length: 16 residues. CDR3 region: CASSPPVFRGLNEQFF. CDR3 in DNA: TGTGCCAGCAGCCCCCCCGTTTTTAGGGGCCTCAATGAGCAGTTCTTC.

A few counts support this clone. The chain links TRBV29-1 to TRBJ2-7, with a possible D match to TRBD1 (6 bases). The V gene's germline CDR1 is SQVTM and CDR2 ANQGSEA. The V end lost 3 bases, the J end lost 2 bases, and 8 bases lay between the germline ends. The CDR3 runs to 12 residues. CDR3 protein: CSVEGAAYEQYF. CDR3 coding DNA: TGCAGCGTTGAGGGGGCTGCCTACGAGCAGTACTTC.

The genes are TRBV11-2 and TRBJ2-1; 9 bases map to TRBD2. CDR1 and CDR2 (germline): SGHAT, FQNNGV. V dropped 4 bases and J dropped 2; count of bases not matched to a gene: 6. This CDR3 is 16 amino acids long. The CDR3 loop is CASSSRTSGPYNEQFF. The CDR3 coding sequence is TGTGCCAGCAGCTCGCGCACTAGCGGGCCCTACAATGAGCAGTTCTTC.

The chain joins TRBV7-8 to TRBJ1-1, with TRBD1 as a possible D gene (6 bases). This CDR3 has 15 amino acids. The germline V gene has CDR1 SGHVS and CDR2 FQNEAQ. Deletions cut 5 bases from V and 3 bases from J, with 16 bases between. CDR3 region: CASSGVSWTDTEAFF. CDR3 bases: TGTGCCAGCAGCGGGGTATCGTGGACAGACACTGAAGCTTTCTTT.

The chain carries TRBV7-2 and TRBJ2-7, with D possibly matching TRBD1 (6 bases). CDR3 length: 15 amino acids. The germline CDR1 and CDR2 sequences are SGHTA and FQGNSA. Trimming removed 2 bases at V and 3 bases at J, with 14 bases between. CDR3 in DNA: TGTGCCAGCAGCTTACAACAGGGAAATCACTACGAGCAGTACTTC. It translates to CASSLQQGNHYEQYF.

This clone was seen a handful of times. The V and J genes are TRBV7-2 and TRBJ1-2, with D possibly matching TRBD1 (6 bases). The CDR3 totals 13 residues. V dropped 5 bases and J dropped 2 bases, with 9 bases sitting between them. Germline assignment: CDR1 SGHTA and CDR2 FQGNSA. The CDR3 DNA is TGTGCCAGCAGCAAAGACAGGAACTATGGCTACACCTTC. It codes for CASSKDRNYGYTF.

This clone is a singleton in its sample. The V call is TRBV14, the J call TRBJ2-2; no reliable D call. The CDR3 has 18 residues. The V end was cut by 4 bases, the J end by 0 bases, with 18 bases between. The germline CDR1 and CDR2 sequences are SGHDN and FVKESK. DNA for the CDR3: TGTGCCAGCAGCCCCCACGATTATGAGGCCCCGAACACCGGGGAGCTGTTTTTT. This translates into CASSPHDYEAPNTGELFF.

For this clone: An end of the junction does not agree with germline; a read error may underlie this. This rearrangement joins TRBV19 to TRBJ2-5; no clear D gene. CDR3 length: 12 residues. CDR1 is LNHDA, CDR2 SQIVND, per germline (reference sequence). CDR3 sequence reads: CAGSGLEETQYF. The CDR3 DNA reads TGTGCCGGTAGTGGGCTTGAAGAGACCCAGTACTTC.

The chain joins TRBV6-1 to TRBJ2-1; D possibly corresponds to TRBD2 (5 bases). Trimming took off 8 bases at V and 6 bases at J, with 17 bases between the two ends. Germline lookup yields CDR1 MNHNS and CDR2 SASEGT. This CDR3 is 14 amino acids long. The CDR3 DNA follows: TGTGCCAGCGACGGAGGAGCGGCAGGCAATGAGCAGTTCTTC. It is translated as CASDGGAAGNEQFF.

The CDR3 DNA follows: TGTGCCAGCAGCCCGGACAGGCCCCGGGGTGTTAAGCAGTACTTC. This encodes CASSPDRPRGVKQYF. The rearrangement joins TRBV14 to TRBJ2-7; 7 bases are a match to TRBD1. Looked up from germline, CDR1 is SGHDN and CDR2 is FVKESK. This CDR3 has 15 amino acids. Germline trimming cut 4 bases from V and 8 bases from J; bases unmatched to any gene: 14.

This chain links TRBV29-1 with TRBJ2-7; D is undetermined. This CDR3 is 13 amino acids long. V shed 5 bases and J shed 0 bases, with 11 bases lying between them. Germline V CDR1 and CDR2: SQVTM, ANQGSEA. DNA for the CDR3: TGCAGCGTTTACGGCGGTAGCTCCTACGAGCAGTACTTC. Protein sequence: CSVYGGSSYEQYF.

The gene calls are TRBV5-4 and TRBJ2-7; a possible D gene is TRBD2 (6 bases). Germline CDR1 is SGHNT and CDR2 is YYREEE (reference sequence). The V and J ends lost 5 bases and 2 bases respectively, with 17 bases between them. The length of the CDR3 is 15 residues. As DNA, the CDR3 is TGTGCCAGCAGGACTAGGCGTGTTTTACCCTACGAGCAGTACTTC. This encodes CASRTRRVLPYEQYF.

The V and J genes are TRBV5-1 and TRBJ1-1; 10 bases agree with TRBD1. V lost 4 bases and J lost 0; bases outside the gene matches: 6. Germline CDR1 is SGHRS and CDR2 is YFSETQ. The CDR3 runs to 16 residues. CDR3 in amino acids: CASSPWDRGLNTEAFF. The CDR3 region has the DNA TGCGCCAGCAGCCCCTGGGACAGGGGCTTGAACACTGAAGCTTTCTTT.

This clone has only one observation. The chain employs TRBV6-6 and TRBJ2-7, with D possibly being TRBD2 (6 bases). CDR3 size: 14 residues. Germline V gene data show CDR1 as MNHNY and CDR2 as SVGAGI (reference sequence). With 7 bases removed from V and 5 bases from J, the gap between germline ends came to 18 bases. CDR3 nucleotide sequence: TGTGCCAGCACGGAGGCTGGCAGGGAGGACGAGCAGTACTTC. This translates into CASTEAGREDEQYF.

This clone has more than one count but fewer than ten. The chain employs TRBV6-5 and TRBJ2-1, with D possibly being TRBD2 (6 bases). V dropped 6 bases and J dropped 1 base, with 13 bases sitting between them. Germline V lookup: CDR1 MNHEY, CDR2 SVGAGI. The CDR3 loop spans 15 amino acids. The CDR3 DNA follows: TGTGCCAGCAGCGATGGACTAAGATCCTACAATGAGCAGTTCTTC. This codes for CASSDGLRSYNEQFF.

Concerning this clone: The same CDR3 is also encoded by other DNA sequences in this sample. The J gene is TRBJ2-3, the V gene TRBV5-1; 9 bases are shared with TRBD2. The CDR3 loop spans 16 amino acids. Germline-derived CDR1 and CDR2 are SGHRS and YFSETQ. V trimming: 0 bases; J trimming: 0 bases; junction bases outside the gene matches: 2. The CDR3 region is CASSLGTSGSTDTQYF. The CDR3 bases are TGCGCCAGCAGCTTGGGTACTAGCGGGAGCACAGATACGCAGTATTTT.

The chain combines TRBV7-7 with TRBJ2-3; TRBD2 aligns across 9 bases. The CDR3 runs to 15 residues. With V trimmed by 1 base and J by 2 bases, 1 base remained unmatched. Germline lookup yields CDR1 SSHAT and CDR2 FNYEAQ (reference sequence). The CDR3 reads CASSLGLAVTDTQYF. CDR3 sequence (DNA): TGTGCCAGCAGCTTAGGACTAGCGGTCACAGATACGCAGTATTTT.

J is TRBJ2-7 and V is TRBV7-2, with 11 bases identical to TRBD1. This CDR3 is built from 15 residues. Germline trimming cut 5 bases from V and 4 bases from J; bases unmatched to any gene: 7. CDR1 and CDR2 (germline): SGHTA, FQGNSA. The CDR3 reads CASSRHGDRGYEQYF. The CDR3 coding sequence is TGTGCCAGCAGCCGGCATGGGGACAGGGGGTACGAGCAGTACTTC.